The 25 T cell receptor beta chains below all came from one sample that was sequenced in a study of T cell responses to AZD1222 COVID-19 vaccine. Here immunoSEQ multiplex PCR was the method, and the copy in TCRdb shows in-frame clones only, minus some. Here the sample spans 150,000 to 200,000 clones, about 90% being singletons. This material consisted of peripheral blood, taken 28 days after the second AZD1222 dose. The receptors were sampled from an adult who received the AZD1222 COVID-19 vaccine.

The chain recombines TRBV19 with TRBJ1-4, with D maybe TRBD1 (5 bases). Trimming shortened V by 4 bases and J by 6 bases, and 12 bases separated the two germline ends. This CDR3 is built from 14 residues. CDR1 is LNHDA and CDR2 is SQIVND in the germline V gene (reference sequence). Written as DNA, the CDR3 is TGTGCCAGTAGTAGGGGCAGGGTGGATGAAAAACTGTTTTTT. It translates to CASSRGRVDEKLFF.

This clone was seen just once. The chain employs TRBV21-1 and TRBJ2-6; the D call in the table, TRBD1, was not verified against the DNA. TRBV21-1 represents a pseudogene. The length of the CDR3 is 15 residues. CDR3 amino acids: CASSNRGSGANVLTF. The CDR3 DNA reads as TGTGCCAGCAGCAACAGGGGCTCTGGGGCCAACGTCCTGACTTTC.

This rearrangement joins TRBV19 to TRBJ1-5, with D maybe TRBD1 (5 bases). Trimming stripped 2 bases from V and 4 bases from J, with 15 bases between. CDR3 length: 16 amino acids. In germline, CDR1 is LNHDA, CDR2 SQIVND (reference sequence). The CDR3 here is CASSIWDGEGNQPQHF. In nucleotides, the CDR3 is TGTGCCAGTAGTATATGGGACGGGGAAGGAAATCAGCCCCAGCATTTT.

This chain links TRBV10-3 with TRBJ1-1, with unresolved D. The CDR3 runs to 12 residues. Per the germline V gene, CDR1 is ENHRY and CDR2 is SYGVKD. The V end lost 4 bases, the J end lost 5 bases, and 8 bases lay between the germline ends. The CDR3 region has the DNA TGTGCCATCAGTGGGGTAGAAACTGAAGCTTTCTTT. Translating it yields CAISGVETEAFF.

This chain joins TRBV28 and TRBJ2-1; 7 nucleotides line up with TRBD2. The CDR3 spans 17 residues. V gave up 3 bases and J gave up 1 base; unmatched junction bases: 9. Germline V lookup: CDR1 MDHEN, CDR2 SYDVKM. In DNA, the CDR3 is TGTGCCAGCAGTTTGGGGATAGCGGGCGGGTCCTACAATGAGCAGTTCTTC. This codes for CASSLGIAGGSYNEQFF.

This rearrangement joins TRBV6-6 to TRBJ1-2, with D hard to call. V was cut by 7 bases and J by 4 bases, with 22 bases left in between. The length of the CDR3 is 16 residues. Germline values: CDR1 MNHNY, CDR2 SVGAGI (reference sequence). CDR3 bases: TGTGCCAGCACCGAGGCCGGGATACCAGTGGGCTATGGCTACACCTTC. Protein: CASTEAGIPVGYGYTF.

This clone was observed a handful of times. This rearrangement joins TRBV9 to TRBJ1-2; tentatively, D is TRBD1 (5 bases). Germline V gives CDR1 SGDLS, CDR2 YYNGEE. Trimming removed 2 bases at V and 7 bases at J, with 18 bases between. The CDR3 has 15 residues. The CDR3 region is CASSVRGGDQGGYTF. CDR3 coding DNA: TGTGCCAGCAGCGTCCGAGGTGGGGACCAGGGTGGCTACACCTTC. The variable domain in full, completed from reference TRBV9 and TRBJ1-2, reads DSGVTQTPKHLITATGQRVTLRCSPRSGDLSVYWYQQSLDQGLQFLIQYYNGEERAKGNILERFSAQQFPDLHSELNLSSLELGDSALYFCASSVRGGDQGGYTFGSGTRLTVV.

This chain joins TRBV5-5 and TRBJ2-7; possibly TRBD1 for D (6 bases). CDR3 size: 15 residues. The V end was cut by 3 bases, the J end by 5 bases, with 18 bases between. Germline CDR1 and CDR2: SGHKS and YYEKEE (reference sequence). The chain's CDR3 is CASSSTVRGSDEQYF. The CDR3 coding sequence is TGTGCCAGCAGCTCGACGGTCAGGGGATCGGACGAGCAGTACTTC.

The rearrangement uses TRBV6-5 and TRBJ1-2, with unresolved D. Germline CDR1 reads MNHEY; CDR2 reads SVGAGI. The CDR3 is 11 amino acids. V lost 8 bases and J lost 6, with 10 bases in between. The CDR3 coding sequence is TGTGCCAGCTCGTTAGCTAATGGCTACACCTTC. It encodes CASSLANGYTF.

J is TRBJ1-1 and V is TRBV5-1; 9 bases agree with TRBD1. CDR1 is SGHRS and CDR2 is YFSETQ in the germline V gene. Trimming cost V 4 bases and J 1 base; bases outside gene matches: 2. The CDR3 totals 14 residues. The CDR3 is CASSQDRGNTEAFF. As DNA, the CDR3 is TGCGCCAGCAGCCAGGACAGGGGGAACACTGAAGCTTTCTTT.

The rearrangement uses TRBV6-5 and TRBJ1-1; 9 bases are a match to TRBD1. The germline gives CDR1 MNHEY, CDR2 SVGAGI. With 5 bases clipped from V and 13 bases from J, the junction kept 17 bases outside the gene matches. The CDR3 is made up of 15 amino acids. The DNA of the CDR3 is TGTGCCAGCAGTCCCGGGGGACAGGGTATGAGGAGTGGTTTCTTT. Translated, it gives CASSPGGQGMRSGFF.

The chain is built from TRBV5-5 and TRBJ2-7, with D hard to call. Trimming shortened V by 0 bases and J by 2 bases, and 6 bases separated the two germline ends. Germline V gives CDR1 SGHKS, CDR2 YYEKEE (reference sequence). The CDR3 spans 13 residues. The CDR3 region is CASSLGAAYEQYF. CDR3 bases: TGTGCCAGCAGCTTGGGGGCGGCCTACGAGCAGTACTTC.

V usage is TRBV6-6 and J usage is TRBJ2-7; 11 positions match TRBD1. This CDR3 spans 16 amino acids. V lost 2 bases, J lost 6 bases, and 9 bases stayed unmatched. CDR1 is MNHNY, CDR2 SVGAGI, per germline (reference sequence). The chain's CDR3 is CASSYVLGQGAGEQYF. The CDR3, as DNA: TGTGCCAGCAGTTACGTCCTTGGACAGGGGGCTGGCGAGCAGTACTTC.

The chain joins TRBV15 to TRBJ1-5, with D perhaps TRBD1 (5 bases). The CDR3 totals 17 residues. V was trimmed by 5 bases and J by 6 bases, leaving 23 bases between them. The germline gives CDR1 LNHNV, CDR2 YYDKDF (reference sequence). Here the CDR3 reads CATSPRPTPGSGQPQHF. The DNA for the CDR3 is TGTGCCACCAGCCCCCGACCCACCCCAGGGTCGGGTCAGCCCCAGCATTTT.

The chain carries TRBV9 and TRBJ2-7, with 7 bases lining up with TRBD1. Trimming at V came to 0 bases and at J to 2 bases, leaving 20 bases not matched to a gene. Germline V CDR1 and CDR2: SGDLS, YYNGEE. CDR3 length: 20 residues. Here the CDR3 reads CASSVGGPLEGANHPYEQYF. CDR3 nucleotides: TGTGCCAGCAGCGTAGGGGGGCCCCTAGAGGGGGCGAATCATCCCTACGAGCAGTACTTC.

This clone was found once. V and J are TRBV6-5 and TRBJ1-2; D ambiguous. The ends were cut back, 7 bases at V and 8 bases at J, with 23 bases in the middle. CDR1 and CDR2 from the germline V gene are MNHEY and SVGAGI. The CDR3 covers 15 residues. This CDR3 is CASTRSLPLSSGYTF. Here the CDR3 DNA reads TGTGCCAGCACCCGGTCCCTTCCATTGTCTAGCGGCTACACCTTC.

The chain links TRBV6-2 or TRBV6-3 to TRBJ1-4; 10 positions match TRBD1. Germline V gives CDR1 MNHEY, CDR2 SVGEGT. CDR3 length equals 15 residues. The V and J ends lost 2 bases and 8 bases, in that order; junction bases with no gene match: 5. For the CDR3, the DNA is TGTGCCAGCAGTTACCAATCGACAGGGGGCGAAAAACTGTTTTTT. Amino acids: CASSYQSTGGEKLFF.

This chain uses TRBV19 with TRBJ1-4, with D perhaps matching TRBD1 (5 bases). The CDR3 has 13 amino acids. Between the trimmed V and J ends, which lost 2 bases and 7 bases, there was a span of 8 bases. Germline V gene data show CDR1 as LNHDA and CDR2 as SQIVND (reference sequence). The CDR3 is CASSIQGAEKLFF. The CDR3 bases are TGTGCCAGTAGTATACAGGGCGCTGAAAAACTGTTTTTT.

The J gene is TRBJ2-5, the V gene TRBV9; D call uncertain. V lost 2 bases to trimming and J lost 1 base, with 6 bases between them. The germline CDR1 and CDR2 sequences are SGDLS and YYNGEE. The CDR3 runs to 13 residues. Here the CDR3 DNA reads TGTGCCAGCAGCGTTGACCTCCAAGAGACCCAGTACTTC. Translating it yields CASSVDLQETQYF.

V gene TRBV13 combines with J gene TRBJ1-2, with TRBD1 matching over 7 bases. The V segment lost 4 bases and the J segment 1 base; nucleotides outside the gene matches: 12. The CDR3 spans 17 residues. CDR1 is PRHDT and CDR2 is FYEKMQ in the germline V gene (reference sequence). The CDR3 coding sequence is TGTGCCAGCAGCTCCGGGACAGACGAGTTCGTTAACTATGGCTACACCTTC. Translating gives CASSSGTDEFVNYGYTF. The variable domain in full, completed from reference TRBV13 and TRBJ1-2, reads AAGVIQSPRHLIKEKRETATLKCYPIPRHDTVYWYQQGPGQDPQFLISFYEKMQSDKGSIPDRFSAQQFSDYHSELNMSSLELGDSALYFCASSSGTDEFVNYGYTFGSGTRLTVV.

This clone was found once. V and J are TRBV13 and TRBJ2-2; 7 nucleotides align to TRBD1. CDR3 length: 14 residues. The V and J ends lost 4 bases and 5 bases, in that order; junction bases with no gene match: 4. Germline V gene data show CDR1 as PRHDT and CDR2 as FYEKMQ (reference sequence). CDR3 protein: CASSYQQGTGELFF. The CDR3 DNA reads TGTGCCAGCAGCTACCAACAGGGGACCGGGGAGCTGTTTTTT.

This chain joins TRBV19 and TRBJ2-1; D is possibly TRBD1 (6 bases). Germline CDR1 reads LNHDA; CDR2 reads SQIVND (reference sequence). With 3 bases removed from V and 7 bases from J, the gap between germline ends came to 16 bases. This CDR3 is built from 15 residues. The CDR3 reads CASSIGTGPGNEQFF. The CDR3 DNA reads as TGTGCCAGTAGTATCGGAACAGGGCCGGGGAATGAGCAGTTCTTC.

This chain links TRBV5-1 with TRBJ2-7; tentative D call: TRBD1 (7 bases). Germline V lookup: CDR1 SGHRS, CDR2 YFSETQ. Deletions cut 3 bases from V and 4 bases from J, with 14 bases between. This CDR3 is 14 amino acids long. CDR3 nucleotides: TGCGCCAGCAGCTGGCAGGGGGGCGGTTACGAGCAGTACTTC. Translated: CASSWQGGGYEQYF.

The CDR3, as DNA: TGCAGCGTTGGACAGGGGATGGGCACTGAAGCTTTCTTT. Translated: CSVGQGMGTEAFF. The chain joins TRBV29-1 to TRBJ1-1; 8 positions match TRBD1. The germline V gene has CDR1 SQVTM and CDR2 ANQGSEA. CDR3 length equals 13 residues. V shed 4 bases and J 4 bases; nucleotides not matched to a gene: 5.

The rearrangement joins TRBV10-3 to TRBJ1-5; TRBD1 aligns across 9 bases. Trimming removed 4 bases from V and 5 bases from J; junction bases left unmatched: 6. Germline assignment: CDR1 ENHRY and CDR2 SYGVKD. This CDR3 spans 15 amino acids. The CDR3 sequence is CAISGNRGLDQPQHF. In DNA, the CDR3 is TGTGCCATCAGTGGCAACAGGGGGCTAGATCAGCCCCAGCATTTT.